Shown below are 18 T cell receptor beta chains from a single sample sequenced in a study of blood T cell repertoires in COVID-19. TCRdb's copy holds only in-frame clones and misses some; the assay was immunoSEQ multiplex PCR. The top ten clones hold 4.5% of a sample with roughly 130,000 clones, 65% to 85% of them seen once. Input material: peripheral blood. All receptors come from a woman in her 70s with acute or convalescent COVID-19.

The CDR3 region has the DNA TGTGCCAGCAGCGTACAGTCAACTAGCGGGGGGAACACAGATACGCAGTATTTT. It specifies CASSVQSTSGGNTDTQYF. The chain has TRBV9 and TRBJ2-3, with 12 bases that match TRBD2. V lost 1 base and J lost 2; bases outside the gene matches: 8. The CDR3 has 18 amino acids. CDR1 is SGDLS and CDR2 is YYNGEE in the germline V gene.

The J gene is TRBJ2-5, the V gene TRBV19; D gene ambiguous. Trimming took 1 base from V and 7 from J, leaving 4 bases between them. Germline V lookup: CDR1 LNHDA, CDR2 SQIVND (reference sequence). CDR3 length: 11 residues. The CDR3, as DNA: TGTGCCAGTAGTATAGGAGTGACCCAGTACTTC. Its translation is CASSIGVTQYF.

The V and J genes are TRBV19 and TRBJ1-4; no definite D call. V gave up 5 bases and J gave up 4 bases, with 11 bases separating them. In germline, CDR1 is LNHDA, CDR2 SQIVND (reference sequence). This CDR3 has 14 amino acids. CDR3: CASSSEVLNEKLFF. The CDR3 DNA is TGTGCCAGTAGTTCCGAGGTTCTTAATGAAAAACTGTTTTTT.

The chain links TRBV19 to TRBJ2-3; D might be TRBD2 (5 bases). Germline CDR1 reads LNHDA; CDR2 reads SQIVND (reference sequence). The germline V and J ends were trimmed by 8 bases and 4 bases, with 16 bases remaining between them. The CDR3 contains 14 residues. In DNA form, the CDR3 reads TGTGCCAGTTCCCCAAGTGAGGGCTCAGATACGCAGTATTTT. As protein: CASSPSEGSDTQYF.

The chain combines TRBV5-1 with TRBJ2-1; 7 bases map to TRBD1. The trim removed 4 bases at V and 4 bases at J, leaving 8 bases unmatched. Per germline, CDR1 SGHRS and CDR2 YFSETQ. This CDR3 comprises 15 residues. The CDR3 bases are TGCGCCAGCAGCCCGCCGGGACAGAGTTACAATGAGCAGTTCTTC. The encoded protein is CASSPPGQSYNEQFF.

CDR3 sequence reads: CSVRRTGLNEKLFF. In DNA, the CDR3 is TGCAGCGTTAGACGGACAGGGCTTAATGAAAAACTGTTTTTT. The chain combines TRBV29-1 with TRBJ1-4; 8 bases map to TRBD1. With V trimmed by 5 bases and J by 4 bases, 6 bases remained unmatched. The germline CDR1 and CDR2 sequences are SQVTM and ANQGSEA. CDR3 size: 14 residues. Variable domain in full (rest from reference TRBV29-1 and TRBJ1-4): SAVISQKPSRDICQRGTSLTIQCQVDSQVTMMFWYRQQPGQSLTLIATANQGSEATYESGFVIDKFPISRPNLTFSTLTVSNMSPEDSSIYLCSVRRTGLNEKLFFGSGTQLSVL.

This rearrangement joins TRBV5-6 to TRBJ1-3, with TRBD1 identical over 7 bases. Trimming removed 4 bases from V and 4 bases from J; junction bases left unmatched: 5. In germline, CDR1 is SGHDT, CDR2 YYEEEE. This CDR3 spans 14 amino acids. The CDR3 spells CASSPTGIGNTIYF. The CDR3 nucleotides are TGTGCCAGCAGCCCGACAGGGATAGGAAACACCATATATTTT.

The CDR3 nucleotides read TGTGCCACCAGGGAACCCACAGGGGGACCGAACATGAACACTGAAGCTTTCTTT. As protein: CATREPTGGPNMNTEAFF. The V and J genes are TRBV15 and TRBJ1-1; 8 bases match TRBD1. The V gene's germline CDR1 is LNHNV and CDR2 YYDKDF (reference sequence). The CDR3 is 18 residues long. Losses at the gene ends were 6 bases for V and 0 bases for J; bases not matched to a gene: 15. The full variable domain, rest sourced from reference TRBV15 and TRBJ1-1, is DAMVIQNPRYQVTQFGKPVTLSCSQTLNHNVMYWYQQKSSQAPKLLFHYYDKDFNNEADTPDNFQSRRPNTSFCFLDIRSPGLGDTAMYLCATREPTGGPNMNTEAFFGQGTRLTVV.

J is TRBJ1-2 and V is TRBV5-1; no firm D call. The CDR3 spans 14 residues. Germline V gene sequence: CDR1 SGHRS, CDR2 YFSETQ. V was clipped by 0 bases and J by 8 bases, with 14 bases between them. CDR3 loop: CASSLDGVLYGYTF. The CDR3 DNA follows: TGCGCCAGCAGCTTGGACGGGGTGCTGTACGGCTACACCTTC.

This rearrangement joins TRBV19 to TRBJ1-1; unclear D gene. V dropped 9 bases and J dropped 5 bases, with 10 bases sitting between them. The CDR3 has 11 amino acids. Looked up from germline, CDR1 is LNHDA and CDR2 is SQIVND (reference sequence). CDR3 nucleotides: TGTGCCAGCCTCGGGGTAACTGAAGCTTTCTTT. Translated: CASLGVTEAFF.

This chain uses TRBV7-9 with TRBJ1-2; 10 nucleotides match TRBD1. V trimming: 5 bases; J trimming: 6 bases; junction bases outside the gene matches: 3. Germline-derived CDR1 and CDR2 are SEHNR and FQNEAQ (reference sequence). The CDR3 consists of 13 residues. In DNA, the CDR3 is TGTGCCAGCAGCCACGGACAGGGGGATGGCTACACCTTC. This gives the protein CASSHGQGDGYTF. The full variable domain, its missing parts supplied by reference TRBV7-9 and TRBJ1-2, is DTGVSQNPRHKITKRGQNVTFRCDPISEHNRLYWYRQTLGQGPEFLTYFQNEAQLEKSRLLSDRFSAERPKGSFSTLEIQRTEQGDSAMYLCASSHGQGDGYTFGSGTRLTVV.

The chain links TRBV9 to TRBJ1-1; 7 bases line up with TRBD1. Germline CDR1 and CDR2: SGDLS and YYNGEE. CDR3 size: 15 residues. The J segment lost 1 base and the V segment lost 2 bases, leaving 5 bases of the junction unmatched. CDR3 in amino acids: CASSVGTESNTEAFF. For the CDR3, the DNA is TGTGCCAGCAGCGTGGGGACAGAATCGAACACTGAAGCTTTCTTT. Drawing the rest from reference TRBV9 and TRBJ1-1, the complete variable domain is DSGVTQTPKHLITATGQRVTLRCSPRSGDLSVYWYQQSLDQGLQFLIQYYNGEERAKGNILERFSAQQFPDLHSELNLSSLELGDSALYFCASSVGTESNTEAFFGQGTRLTVV.

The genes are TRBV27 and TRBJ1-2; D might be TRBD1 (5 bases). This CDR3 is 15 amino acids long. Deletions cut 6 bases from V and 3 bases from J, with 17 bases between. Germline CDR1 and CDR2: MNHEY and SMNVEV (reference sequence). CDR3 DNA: TGTGCCAGCAGGGCGCACGGGGGAACGGACTATGGCTACACCTTC. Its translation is CASRAHGGTDYGYTF.

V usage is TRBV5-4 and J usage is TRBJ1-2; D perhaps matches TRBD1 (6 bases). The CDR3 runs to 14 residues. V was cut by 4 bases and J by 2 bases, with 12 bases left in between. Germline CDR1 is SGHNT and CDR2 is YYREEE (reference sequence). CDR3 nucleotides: TGTGCCAGCAGCCATTACAGGGTAAACTATGGCTACACCTTC. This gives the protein CASSHYRVNYGYTF.

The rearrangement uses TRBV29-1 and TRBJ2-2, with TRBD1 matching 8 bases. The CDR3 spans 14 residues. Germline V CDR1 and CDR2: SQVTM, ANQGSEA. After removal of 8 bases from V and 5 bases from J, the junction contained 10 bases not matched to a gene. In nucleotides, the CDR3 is TGCAGCTCTGTAGTGCAGGGGGCAACCGGGGAGCTGTTTTTT. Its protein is CSSVVQGATGELFF.

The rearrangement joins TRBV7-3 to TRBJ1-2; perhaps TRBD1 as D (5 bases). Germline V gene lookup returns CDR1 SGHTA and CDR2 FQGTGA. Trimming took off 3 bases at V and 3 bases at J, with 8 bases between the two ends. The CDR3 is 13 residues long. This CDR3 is CASSLGRDYGYTF. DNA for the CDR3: TGTGCCAGCAGCTTGGGCAGGGACTATGGCTACACCTTC.

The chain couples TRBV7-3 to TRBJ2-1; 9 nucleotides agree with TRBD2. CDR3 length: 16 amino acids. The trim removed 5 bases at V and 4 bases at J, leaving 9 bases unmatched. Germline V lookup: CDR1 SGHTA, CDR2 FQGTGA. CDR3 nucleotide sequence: TGTGCCAGCAGCCCAGCCCTAGCGGGGTTATACAATGAGCAGTTCTTC. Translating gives CASSPALAGLYNEQFF.

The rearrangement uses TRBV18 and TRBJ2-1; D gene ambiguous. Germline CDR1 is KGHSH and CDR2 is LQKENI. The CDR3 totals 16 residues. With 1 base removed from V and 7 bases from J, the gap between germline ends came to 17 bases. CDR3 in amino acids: CASSPLQDARENEQFF. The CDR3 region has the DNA TGTGCCAGCTCACCACTCCAGGATGCAAGAGAAAATGAGCAGTTCTTC. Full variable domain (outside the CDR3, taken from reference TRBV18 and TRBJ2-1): NAGVMQNPRHLVRRRGQEARLRCSPMKGHSHVYWYRQLPEEGLKFMVYLQKENIIDESGMPKERFSAEFPKEGPSILRIQQVVRGDSAAYFCASSPLQDARENEQFFGPGTRLTVL.